Listed below are T cell receptor beta chains from one sample, sequenced in a study of beta chain features in type 1 diabetes. The assay was immunoSEQ multiplex PCR, and TCRdb's table has in-frame clones only and misses some. Among 900,000 or so clones listed, 15% to 20% were seen once. The sample comprised naive CD4+ T cells from blood. The source of these receptors is a woman aged 18-30 years in good health. The conserved cysteine and the conserved F or W are not part of the CDR3 here. Each record gives: clone size, V gene, D gene, CDR3 protein. A D gene is named only where the DNA matches it firmly. Size values are once, few and many counts, or a class for expanded clones, and some rows have none.

abundance: -; v_gene: TRBV5-8; d_gene: -; CDR3aa: ASSLSSPYEQY
abundance: few; v_gene: TRBV7-6; d_gene: -; CDR3aa: ASSREGEHGYT
abundance: few; v_gene: TRBV5-6; d_gene: -; CDR3aa: ASSFQLTMNTEAF
abundance: few; v_gene: TRBV15; d_gene: TRBD2; CDR3aa: ATSSRTSGIYEQY
abundance: -; v_gene: TRBV18; d_gene: -; CDR3aa: ASSPVGTYEQY
abundance: few; v_gene: TRBV11-2; d_gene: TRBD2; CDR3aa: ASSLGGQETQY
abundance: few; v_gene: TRBV7-2; d_gene: -; CDR3aa: ASSLGGGTRSYEQY
abundance: -; v_gene: TRBV28; d_gene: -; CDR3aa: ASSGGLVGGLF
abundance: -; v_gene: TRBV7-3; d_gene: TRBD2; CDR3aa: ASSNSGRANNEQF
abundance: few; v_gene: TRBV9; d_gene: TRBD2; CDR3aa: ASSVSTGTSGLFTDTQY
abundance: -; v_gene: TRBV9; d_gene: TRBD1; CDR3aa: ASSVRAGQGAYPGANVLT
abundance: -; v_gene: TRBV6-1; d_gene: -; CDR3aa: ASSEFETQY
abundance: few; v_gene: TRBV28; d_gene: TRBD1; CDR3aa: ASRQGFSNQPQH
abundance: -; v_gene: TRBV19; d_gene: TRBD1; CDR3aa: ASSRLGQGTYEQY
abundance: few; v_gene: TRBV7-2; d_gene: TRBD2; CDR3aa: ASRRGGLADYEQY
abundance: -; v_gene: TRBV27; d_gene: -; CDR3aa: ASSFGSPDTQY
abundance: few; v_gene: TRBV10-2; d_gene: TRBD2; CDR3aa: ASSETRTSLPGDEQF
abundance: -; v_gene: TRBV10-3; d_gene: -; CDR3aa: ADSEGSYNEQF
abundance: few; v_gene: TRBV18; d_gene: -; CDR3aa: ASSSRDRNTEAF
abundance: -; v_gene: TRBV27; d_gene: -; CDR3aa: ASSFGGVNQPQH
abundance: few; v_gene: TRBV4-3; d_gene: -; CDR3aa: ASSQDRGWSNQPQH
abundance: few; v_gene: TRBV18; d_gene: TRBD2; CDR3aa: ASSPPVREGTDTQY
abundance: -; v_gene: TRBV28; d_gene: -; CDR3aa: ASSLSGSGANVLT
abundance: once; v_gene: TRBV6-5; d_gene: -; CDR3aa: ASSLAGSSYEQY
abundance: -; v_gene: TRBV27; d_gene: TRBD2; CDR3aa: AIQIPGLAGDPTDTQY
abundance: few; v_gene: TRBV28; d_gene: TRBD2; CDR3aa: ASSLYVAGGRDEQF
abundance: once; v_gene: TRBV5-6; d_gene: -; CDR3aa: ASSLVSGLEQF
abundance: few; v_gene: TRBV19; d_gene: TRBD1; CDR3aa: ASSRFPGQGSYNEQF
abundance: -; v_gene: TRBV4-2; d_gene: -; CDR3aa: ASSQEAGSREPY
abundance: -; v_gene: TRBV20-1; d_gene: -; CDR3aa: SASVSDEQF
abundance: -; v_gene: TRBV7-9; d_gene: TRBD1; CDR3aa: ASSRQGQSGNTIY
abundance: -; v_gene: TRBV28; d_gene: -; CDR3aa: ASSLENQPQH
abundance: -; v_gene: TRBV7-2; d_gene: -; CDR3aa: ASSLAPGVQEKLF
abundance: -; v_gene: TRBV5-8; d_gene: TRBD1; CDR3aa: ASSLGQAIQETQY
abundance: -; v_gene: TRBV2; d_gene: -; CDR3aa: ASSRYGELF
abundance: -; v_gene: TRBV7-3; d_gene: -; CDR3aa: ASSPHQARRNTEAF
abundance: -; v_gene: TRBV27; d_gene: TRBD2; CDR3aa: ASSLGLAGSEGYNEQF
abundance: -; v_gene: TRBV15; d_gene: -; CDR3aa: ATRNGTYNEQF
abundance: -; v_gene: TRBV7-9; d_gene: -; CDR3aa: ASSIGNWDSNQPQH
abundance: -; v_gene: TRBV4-2; d_gene: TRBD1; CDR3aa: ASSQRQGANEKLF
abundance: -; v_gene: TRBV28; d_gene: TRBD2; CDR3aa: ASSHYPGLAGGSSYNEQF
abundance: few; v_gene: TRBV28; d_gene: TRBD1; CDR3aa: AIRDRANQPQH
abundance: -; v_gene: TRBV28; d_gene: TRBD1; CDR3aa: ASRPRTGGGEKLF
abundance: few; v_gene: TRBV7-3; d_gene: -; CDR3aa: ASSQQGGTYGYT
abundance: -; v_gene: TRBV7-2; d_gene: TRBD1; CDR3aa: ASSLSGGSSYNEQF
abundance: few; v_gene: TRBV13; d_gene: -; CDR3aa: ASSSSGETQY
abundance: -; v_gene: TRBV28; d_gene: TRBD2; CDR3aa: ASSFSSGRSNEQF
abundance: -; v_gene: TRBV7-2; d_gene: -; CDR3aa: ASSLSTRVEQY